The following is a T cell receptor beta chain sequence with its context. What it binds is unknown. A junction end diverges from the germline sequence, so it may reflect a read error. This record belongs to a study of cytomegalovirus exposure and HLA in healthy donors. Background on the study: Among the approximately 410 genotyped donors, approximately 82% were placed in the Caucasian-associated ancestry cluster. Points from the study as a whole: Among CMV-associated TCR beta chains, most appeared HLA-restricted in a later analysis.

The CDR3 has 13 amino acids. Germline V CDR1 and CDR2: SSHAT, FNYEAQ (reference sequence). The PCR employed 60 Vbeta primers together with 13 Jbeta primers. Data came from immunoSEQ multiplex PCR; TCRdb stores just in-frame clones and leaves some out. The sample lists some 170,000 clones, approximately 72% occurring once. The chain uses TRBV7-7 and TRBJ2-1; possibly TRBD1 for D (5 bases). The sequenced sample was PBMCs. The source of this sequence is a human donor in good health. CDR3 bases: TGTGCTAGCAGCGCCACAGGTCACAATGAGCAGTTCTTC. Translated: CASSATGHNEQFF.